Listed here are 22 T cell receptor beta chains from one sample, sequenced in a study of CD8 T cell repertoires and HIV-1 epitope variants. No cognate antigen is known for these TCRs. Data came from immunoSEQ multiplex PCR; TCRdb stores just in-frame clones and leaves some out. The sample consists of 5,000 or so clones, approximately 70% of them appearing once. Sequences were obtained from cultured CD8+ T cells derived from PBMCs. The source is a male donor with HIV.

The chain uses TRBV7-9 and TRBJ2-3, with 9 nucleotides matching TRBD2. Germline-derived CDR1 and CDR2 are SEHNR and FQNEAQ (reference sequence). The CDR3 consists of 14 residues. The CDR3 is CAAGASGNTDTQYF. DNA for the CDR3: TGTGCGGCCGGGGCTAGCGGGAATACAGATACGCAGTATTTT.

The V call is TRBV19, the J call TRBJ2-1; 8 bases map to TRBD2. Germline CDR1 is LNHDA and CDR2 is SQIVND (reference sequence). The CDR3 loop spans 16 amino acids. V lost 0 bases, J lost 1 base, and 2 bases stayed unmatched. CDR3 nucleotides: TGTGCCAGTAGTATAGAGGGCGGGAGGTCCTACAATGAGCAGTTCTTC. This codes for CASSIEGGRSYNEQFF.

This sequence joins TRBV11-3 and TRBJ2-7; TRBD1 agrees at 7 bases. CDR1 is SGHNT and CDR2 is YENEEA in the germline V gene. This CDR3 region has 14 residues. V shed 3 bases, J shed 7 bases, and the junction held 9 bases outside the gene matches. The DNA for the CDR3 is TGTGCCAGCAGCTTGGGACAGTACCTTCGTGAGCAGTACTTC. Translation gives CASSLGQYLREQYF.

The chain carries TRBV20-1 and TRBJ2-7, with D hard to call. Per the germline V gene, CDR1 is DFQATT and CDR2 is SNEGSKA (reference sequence). Trimming left V 8 bases short and J 1 base short, with 6 bases between. The CDR3 has 10 amino acids. The CDR3 DNA reads as TGCAGTCTGGAGTCCTACGAGCAGTACTTC. Its protein product is CSLESYEQYF.

This clone is labeled medium-sized. This CDR3 reads CASSLGGGTEAFF. The CDR3 DNA follows: TGTGCCAGCAGTTTAGGGGGAGGGACTGAAGCTTTCTTT. The chain has TRBV27 and TRBJ1-1; D is perhaps TRBD1 (5 bases). Germline V lookup: CDR1 MNHEY, CDR2 SMNVEV (reference sequence). V lost 2 bases, J lost 5 bases, and 9 bases lay in between. There are 13 residues in the CDR3.

The chain links TRBV27 to TRBJ2-7; 8 bases map to TRBD2. This CDR3 spans 14 amino acids. Germline V CDR1 and CDR2: MNHEY, SMNVEV (reference sequence). J was trimmed by 5 bases and V by 2 bases; bases with no gene match: 5. The CDR3 spells CASSLEGTSNEQYF. CDR3 nucleotides: TGTGCCAGCAGTTTAGAGGGGACTAGTAACGAGCAGTACTTC.

V is TRBV5-1 and J is TRBJ1-1; D is possibly TRBD1 (6 bases). Germline CDR1 SGHRS, CDR2 YFSETQ. This CDR3 is built from 15 residues. V was cut by 0 bases and J by 4 bases, with 13 bases left in between. The CDR3 DNA reads as TGCGCCAGCAGCTTGGCTCTGGGGGCAGGCACTGAAGCTTTCTTT. The encoded protein is CASSLALGAGTEAFF.

This clone was seen once. The chain is built from TRBV2 and TRBJ2-2; D uncertain. Germline V CDR1 and CDR2: SNHLY, FYNNEI. CDR3 length: 11 amino acids. Trimming pared 8 bases from V and 7 bases from J, leaving 8 bases between. Here the CDR3 reads CASDQGGELFF. Written as DNA, the CDR3 is TGTGCCAGCGACCAAGGCGGGGAGCTGTTTTTT.

This chain uses TRBV28 with TRBJ2-7; D is possibly TRBD1 (6 bases). The CDR3 is 13 residues long. V lost 5 bases to trimming and J lost 2 bases, with 10 bases between them. CDR1 is MDHEN and CDR2 is SYDVKM in the germline V gene. The CDR3 coding sequence is TGTGCCAGCAGTAAACAGGGCGCCTACGAGCAGTACTTC. This encodes CASSKQGAYEQYF.

V and J are TRBV14 and TRBJ2-7, with a tentative D call TRBD2 (6 bases). CDR3 length equals 14 residues. V dropped 5 bases and J dropped 7 bases, with 18 bases sitting between them. In germline, CDR1 is SGHDN, CDR2 FVKESK. This chain's CDR3 is CASSTGTYRGEQYF. CDR3 DNA: TGTGCCAGCAGCACCGGGACCTACCGGGGGGAGCAGTACTTC.

This clone appeared a single time. The rearrangement uses TRBV7-2 and TRBJ2-1, with 12 bases aligning to TRBD2. The CDR3 is 15 amino acids. With V trimmed by 5 bases and J by 6 bases, 5 bases remained unmatched. From germline, CDR1 is SGHTA and CDR2 FQGNSA. CDR3 DNA sequence: TGTGCCAGCAGCACGACTAGCGGGAGAGGCAATGAGCAGTTCTTC. It translates to CASSTTSGRGNEQFF.

This clone has just a few counts. V usage is TRBV2 and J usage is TRBJ2-7; 9 bases fit TRBD1. The CDR3 totals 13 residues. The germline gives CDR1 SNHLY, CDR2 FYNNEI. Losses at the gene ends were 9 bases for V and 2 bases for J; bases not matched to a gene: 5. CDR3 region: CARTGTGPYEQYF. The CDR3 bases are TGTGCCAGAACTGGGACAGGGCCCTACGAGCAGTACTTC.

The rearrangement joins TRBV28 to TRBJ2-2, with 14 nucleotides matching TRBD2. This CDR3 comprises 15 residues. After removal of 5 bases from V and 9 bases from J, the junction contained 5 bases not matched to a gene. In germline, CDR1 is MDHEN, CDR2 SYDVKM. The chain's CDR3 is CASSLRTSGGRELFF. The CDR3 bases are TGTGCCAGCAGTCTCCGGACTAGCGGGGGGCGGGAGCTGTTTTTT.

The CDR3 coding sequence is TGTGCCAGCAGTTCCCCCGATAGGGCCAAAAACATTCAGTACTTC. Amino acid sequence: CASSSPDRAKNIQYF. This chain joins TRBV6-6 and TRBJ2-4; D uncertain. The CDR3 loop spans 15 amino acids. The germline V and J ends were trimmed by 4 bases and 1 base, with 11 bases remaining between them. Germline V gene data show CDR1 as MNHNY and CDR2 as SVGAGI (reference sequence).

The chain combines TRBV7-6 with TRBJ2-2; 14 bases agree with TRBD2. With V trimmed by 8 bases and J by 5 bases, 4 bases remained unmatched. CDR1 and CDR2 (germline): SGHVS, FNYEAQ. The CDR3 has 15 residues. CDR3 DNA sequence: TGTGCCAGCGGGACTAGCGGGAGAGCAACCGGGGAGCTGTTTTTT. Translated, it gives CASGTSGRATGELFF.

The genes are TRBV21-1 and TRBJ2-1; the D call TRBD2 from the table was never checked on the DNA. TRBV21-1 is tagged as a pseudogene. This CDR3 contains 21 residues. CDR3 nucleotide sequence: TGTGCCAGCAGCGGAGAACCGGGACTAGCGGGAGGGCCCCCCTCCTACAATGAGCAGTTCTTC. Its translation is CASSGEPGLAGGPPSYNEQFF.

The chain employs TRBV5-1 and TRBJ2-5; weak D call: TRBD1 (6 bases). Germline CDR1 SGHRS, CDR2 YFSETQ. The CDR3 is 14 amino acids. Trimming removed 1 base at V and 5 bases at J, with 12 bases between. The CDR3 nucleotides are TGCGCCAGCAGCTTGCCCACAGGGTGGGAGACCCAGTACTTC. It yields the protein CASSLPTGWETQYF.

This chain uses TRBV7-3 with TRBJ2-2, with 9 bases aligning to TRBD1. V shed 5 bases, J shed 1 base, and the junction held 5 bases outside the gene matches. The CDR3 is 16 residues long. CDR1 is SGHTA, CDR2 FQGTGA, per germline. The CDR3 DNA reads as TGTGCCAGCAGCCTAGGGGGACAGGGGAACACCGGGGAGCTGTTTTTT. Translating gives CASSLGGQGNTGELFF.

The CDR3 region has the DNA TGTGCCAGCAGCCAAGGCGGAGCGGGGGAAGAGACCCAGTACTTC. Translated, it gives CASSQGGAGEETQYF. This rearrangement joins TRBV5-5 to TRBJ2-5; the match to TRBD2 covers 8 bases. The CDR3 is made up of 15 amino acids. Trimming took 4 bases from V and 3 from J; bases not matched to a gene: 8. CDR1 is SGHKS, CDR2 YYEKEE, per germline (reference sequence).

V usage is TRBV28 and J usage is TRBJ2-5; D may correspond to TRBD1 or TRBD2 (5 bases each). The CDR3 runs to 13 residues. V lost 6 bases and J lost 5, with 13 bases in between. Germline loops: CDR1 MDHEN, CDR2 SYDVKM. The CDR3 region is CASSPRGVETQYF. In DNA, the CDR3 is TGTGCCAGCAGCCCCCGGGGCGTGGAGACCCAGTACTTC.

This clone was observed a handful of times. The chain recombines TRBV7-2 with TRBJ2-7; 7 nucleotides match TRBD1. From germline, CDR1 is SGHTA and CDR2 FQGNSA. The length of the CDR3 is 12 residues. With V trimmed by 1 base and J by 12 bases, 6 bases remained unmatched. CDR3 nucleotide sequence: TGTGCCAGCAGCTTAGATTCGACAGGGTCGTACTTC. Amino acid sequence: CASSLDSTGSYF.

This sequence joins TRBV11-2 and TRBJ2-2; perhaps TRBD2 as D (6 bases). The CDR3 covers 18 residues. V lost 2 bases to trimming and J lost 5 bases, with 21 bases between them. Germline loops: CDR1 SGHAT, CDR2 FQNNGV. CDR3 coding DNA: TGTGCCAGCAGCTTATTTTATCGTACGCGGGGTCTGACCGGGGAGCTGTTTTTT. This gives the protein CASSLFYRTRGLTGELFF.